A single sample gave rise to the 13 T cell receptor beta chains below, sequenced in a study of PD-1 blockade in mismatch repair-deficient tumors. Generated by immunoSEQ multiplex PCR, the TCRdb table keeps only in-frame clones and is missing some. This table has 70,000 to 95,000 clones, roughly 80% appearing once. The material sequenced was peripheral blood, taken 44 weeks after starting pembrolizumab. The receptors were sampled from an adult with mismatch repair-deficient cancer.

The V and J genes are TRBV7-2 and TRBJ2-7; TRBD2 agrees at 7 bases. With V trimmed by 5 bases and J by 5 bases, 12 bases remained unmatched. Germline V gene data show CDR1 as SGHTA and CDR2 as FQGNSA. The CDR3 contains 15 residues. Here the CDR3 reads CASSPGGRAGNEQYF. In nucleotides, the CDR3 is TGTGCCAGCAGCCCCGGAGGGAGGGCCGGCAACGAGCAGTACTTC.

This clone was detected only once. This chain uses TRBV5-1 with TRBJ2-2, with D maybe TRBD2 (6 bases). The V end was cut by 1 base, the J end by 7 bases, with 11 bases between. The CDR3 runs to 14 residues. In germline, CDR1 is SGHRS, CDR2 YFSETQ. CDR3 sequence (DNA): TGCGCCAGCAGCTTGCGGGGGTCGGACGGGGAGCTGTTTTTT. Translating it yields CASSLRGSDGELFF.

The CDR3 DNA sequence: TGTGCCAGCAGTGAAGGCCATACTGGGGCCAACGTCCTGACTTTC. Amino acids: CASSEGHTGANVLTF. The V gene is TRBV6-1, the J gene TRBJ2-6, with unresolved D. The CDR3 length is 15 residues. V shed 1 base and J shed 2 bases, with 6 bases lying between them. Germline lookup yields CDR1 MNHNS and CDR2 SASEGT.

The genes are TRBV19 and TRBJ1-1; no reliable D call. The CDR3 spans 15 residues. The germline gives CDR1 LNHDA, CDR2 SQIVND (reference sequence). The ends were cut back, 3 bases at V and 1 base at J, with 12 bases in the middle. The CDR3 sequence: CASSISLPGNTEAFF. CDR3 nucleotide sequence: TGTGCCAGTAGTATCAGTCTCCCGGGGAACACTGAAGCTTTCTTT.

This clone was observed once. V usage is TRBV6-1 and J usage is TRBJ2-7; D gene unclear. The CDR3 loop spans 11 amino acids. Trimming took off 5 bases at V and 5 bases at J, with 7 bases between the two ends. Germline loops: CDR1 MNHNS, CDR2 SASEGT. DNA for the CDR3: TGTGCCAGCAGTTACGCGGACGAGCAGTACTTC. Amino acid sequence: CASSYADEQYF.

The CDR3 DNA is TGTGCCAGCAGCTTGGTACAGCAAGAGACCCAGTACTTC. Encoded protein: CASSLVQQETQYF. The genes are TRBV5-4 and TRBJ2-5; D is unresolved. The CDR3 sequence is 13 residues long. The germline V gene encodes CDR1 SGHNT and CDR2 YYREEE (reference sequence). V lost 0 bases, J lost 2 bases, and 5 bases lay in between.

The chain combines TRBV5-1 with TRBJ1-4, with D tentatively TRBD1 (5 bases). The CDR3 runs 13 residues. Germline V gene lookup returns CDR1 SGHRS and CDR2 YFSETQ. Trimming left V 2 bases short and J 8 bases short, with 10 bases between. The CDR3: CASSFQGREKLFF. The DNA of the CDR3 is TGCGCCAGCAGCTTCCAGGGTCGGGAAAAACTGTTTTTT.

This clone showed up just a few times. V gene TRBV4-1 combines with J gene TRBJ2-3, with D unclear. The germline V and J ends were trimmed by 1 base and 0 bases, with 5 bases remaining between them. The CDR3 runs to 14 residues. The V gene's germline CDR1 is MGHRA and CDR2 YSYEKL. CDR3 residues: CASSQGPSTDTQYF. CDR3 nucleotide sequence: TGCGCCAGCAGCCAAGGGCCGAGCACAGATACGCAGTATTTT.

J is TRBJ1-1 and V is TRBV5-1; perhaps TRBD1 as D (5 bases). CDR1 and CDR2 from the germline V gene are SGHRS and YFSETQ. The CDR3 runs to 14 residues. Between the trimmed V and J ends, which lost 0 bases and 2 bases, there was a span of 8 bases. The CDR3: CASSLATGNTEAFF. DNA for the CDR3: TGCGCCAGCAGCTTGGCCACAGGAAACACTGAAGCTTTCTTT.

The V call is TRBV9, the J call TRBJ2-5; no clear D gene. Germline values: CDR1 SGDLS, CDR2 YYNGEE. With 0 bases removed from V and 6 bases from J, the gap between germline ends came to 9 bases. This CDR3 spans 13 amino acids. As DNA, the CDR3 is TGTGCCAGCAGCGTAGGGGGTGGACAGACCCAGTACTTC. Protein: CASSVGGGQTQYF.

The genes are TRBV19 and TRBJ1-1; the D gene is possibly TRBD1 (5 bases). Germline V gene sequence: CDR1 LNHDA, CDR2 SQIVND (reference sequence). The CDR3 has 15 residues. Trimming pared 5 bases from V and 5 bases from J, leaving 18 bases between. DNA for the CDR3: TGTGCCAGTAGTGCTAACGTAGGGGCCAAGACTGAAGCTTTCTTT. This translates into CASSANVGAKTEAFF.

V is TRBV2 and J is TRBJ2-7; weak D call: TRBD1 (5 bases). V lost 6 bases and J 7 bases, leaving 13 bases between the germline ends. Germline CDR1 SNHLY, CDR2 FYNNEI. The CDR3 contains 12 residues. The CDR3: CASRVTVPEQYF. The CDR3 DNA reads as TGTGCCAGCAGGGTGACAGTGCCAGAGCAGTACTTC. Based on the CDR3 plus reference TRBV2 and TRBJ2-7, the full variable domain is EPEVTQTPSHQVTQMGQEVILRCVPISNHLYFYWYRQILGQKVEFLVSFYNNEISEKSEIFDDQFSVERPDGSNFTLKIRSTKLEDSAMYFCASRVTVPEQYFGPGTRLTVT.

J is TRBJ2-5 and V is TRBV19, with D possibly TRBD2 on 6 matching bases. Trimming took 1 base from V and 7 from J, leaving 10 bases between them. This CDR3 spans 13 amino acids. CDR1 is LNHDA and CDR2 is SQIVND in the germline V gene (reference sequence). CDR3 sequence reads: CASSIGNGGTQYF. The DNA for the CDR3 is TGTGCCAGTAGTATAGGAAACGGGGGGACCCAGTACTTC. Drawing the rest from reference TRBV19 and TRBJ2-5, the complete variable domain is DGGITQSPKYLFRKEGQNVTLSCEQNLNHDAMYWYRQDPGQGLRLIYYSQIVNDFQKGDIAEGYSVSREKKESFPLTVTSAQKNPTAFYLCASSIGNGGTQYFGPGTRLLVL.